This entry describes one T cell receptor (beta chain). The entry originates in a study of cytomegalovirus exposure and HLA in healthy donors. V lost 6 bases and J lost 2; bases outside the gene matches: 9. The CDR3 spans 15 residues. The germline V gene has CDR1 MNHEY and CDR2 SVGAGI. The PCR was carried out with 60 Vbeta primers and 13 Jbeta primers. Measured with immunoSEQ multiplex PCR; TCRdb has only the in-frame clones, and not every one. In the table there are 160,000 or so clones, just over 75% of which are singletons. The sample was PBMCs. This TCR derives from a man between 40 and 49 years old in good health and CMV-seronegative. The chain uses TRBV6-5 and TRBJ2-5; 7 bases fit TRBD1. The CDR3 region is CASRSGQVLQETQYF. For the CDR3, the DNA is TGTGCCAGCAGATCCGGACAGGTCCTGCAAGAGACCCAGTACTTC.